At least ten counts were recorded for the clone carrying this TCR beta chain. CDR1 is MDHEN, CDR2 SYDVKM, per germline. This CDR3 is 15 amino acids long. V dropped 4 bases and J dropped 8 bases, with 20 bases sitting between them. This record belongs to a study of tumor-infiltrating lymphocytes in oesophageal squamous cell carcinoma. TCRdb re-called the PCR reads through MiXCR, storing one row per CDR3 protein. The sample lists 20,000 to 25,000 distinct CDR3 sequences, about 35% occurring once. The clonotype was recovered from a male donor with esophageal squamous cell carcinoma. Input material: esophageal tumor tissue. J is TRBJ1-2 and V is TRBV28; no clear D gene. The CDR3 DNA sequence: TGTGCCAGCAGTTCGAGGGCCAGGAGTGGAGGAGGCTACACCTTC. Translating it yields CASSSRARSGGGYTF.